This entry describes one TCR beta chain. Random hexamers primed reverse transcription of 0.5 to 1 ug RNA. Amplification of TCR beta CDR3 was carried out by immunoSEQ multiplex PCR, which covered 54 Vbeta and 13 Jbeta segments. One entry per CDR3 protein results from TCRdb running MiXCR on the immunoSEQ multiplex PCR reads. The sample contains fewer than 200,000 distinct CDR3 sequences, approximately 94% of which appear only once. These data come from a study of CD8 T cells in Susac syndrome. Healthy donors constituted the control group, matched for age and sex. This CDR3 has 14 amino acids. The germline V and J ends were trimmed by 2 bases and 9 bases, with 14 bases remaining between them. Looked up from germline, CDR1 is MNHEY and CDR2 is SVGAGI.

The rearrangement links TRBV6-5 to TRBJ2-1; tentatively, D is TRBD2 (6 bases). Sequencing used CD4+ T cells from PBMCs. This receptor was obtained from a human donor in good health. The DNA for the CDR3 is TGTGCCAGCAGTTACGGAGGGAGTGGCACTGAGCAGTTCTTC. Translating it yields CASSYGGSGTEQFF.